The source of this T cell receptor (beta chain) is a study of blood T cell repertoires in COVID-19. Background on the study: Sources were T cells, B-cell-depleted T cells, or PBMCs; the material itself was cDNA or gDNA.

As handled by the study authors: Quantification of nucleated cells was approximated via reference gene primer amplification. Sequencing used immunoSEQ multiplex PCR; TCRdb keeps in-frame clones, though not all of them. V and J calls and clone size follow that table, whereas D and trimming were derived from the DNA. In the table there are a few hundred thousand clones, over 75% of which are singletons. CDR1 is SEHNR and CDR2 is FQNEAQ in the germline V gene (reference sequence). V lost 0 bases and J lost 6, with 8 bases in between. CDR3 length equals 13 residues. Clinical histories supplied by participants themselves formed the basis of cohort assignment.

The chain is built from TRBV7-9 and TRBJ1-2; D gene ambiguous. Sequenced material: PBMCs or T cells enriched from blood (not recorded which). This clonotype originated in a young woman in a cohort exposed to, infected with or recovered from COVID-19 (not recorded which). The CDR3 loop is CASSLAEHDGYTF. CDR3 bases: TGTGCCAGCAGCTTAGCGGAGCACGATGGCTACACCTTC.